This T cell receptor beta chain is from a study of metastatic and nonmetastatic thyroid tumors. In the study overall: The authors compared repertoires across blood and tumor or nodule tissue from malignant and benign thyroid patients. General study findings and limits: In blood and tumor, TCR beta diversity was reportedly significantly higher in malignant thyroid tumors than in benign nodules.

CDR1 is WSHSY and CDR2 is SAAADI in the germline V gene. Trimming left V 4 bases short and J 8 bases short, with 9 bases between. This CDR3 region has 12 residues. Thyroid surgery was performed in patients who had received no treatment beforehand. The authors' processing: A distant-metastasis classifier for papillary thyroid cancer was built using CDR3 differences across clinicopathological groups. Using MiXCR, TCRdb re-called clones from the PCR reads. For this entry, the V and J calls and clone size follow TCRdb and not the study's own pipeline. This table holds over 50,000 clones, 25% to 35% found once. Note on this clone: As yet, its antigen is unknown.

The chain combines TRBV10-2 with TRBJ2-1; tentatively, D is TRBD1 (6 bases). This TCR was recovered from a female donor with papillary thyroid cancer or a benign thyroid nodule (not recorded which). Some clones in this sample may be carry-over from other donors' samples. The sequenced sample consisted of blood. CDR3 nucleotides: TGCGCCAGCAGTGTCTCAGGGGATGAGCAGTTCTTC. Translating gives CASSVSGDEQFF.